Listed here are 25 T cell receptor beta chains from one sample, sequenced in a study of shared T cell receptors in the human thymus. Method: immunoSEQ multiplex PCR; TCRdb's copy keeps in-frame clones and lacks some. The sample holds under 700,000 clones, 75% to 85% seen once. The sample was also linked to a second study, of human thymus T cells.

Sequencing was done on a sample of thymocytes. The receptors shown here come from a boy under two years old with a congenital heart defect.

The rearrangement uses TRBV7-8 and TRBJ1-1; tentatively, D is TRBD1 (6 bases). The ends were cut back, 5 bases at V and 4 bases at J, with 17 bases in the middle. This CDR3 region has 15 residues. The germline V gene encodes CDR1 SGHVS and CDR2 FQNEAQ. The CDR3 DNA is TGTGCCAGCAGCCTGGACAGTCGGGGAGCCACTGAAGCTTTCTTT. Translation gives CASSLDSRGATEAFF.

CDR3 in amino acids: CASSARNTGELFF. CDR3 in DNA: TGTGCCAGCAGCGCGAGGAACACCGGGGAGCTGTTTTTT. The chain is built from TRBV11-3 and TRBJ2-2, with D hard to call. CDR1 SGHNT and CDR2 YENEEA come from the germline V gene. The CDR3 runs 13 residues. Trimming pared 5 bases from V and 1 base from J, leaving 5 bases between. Complete variable domain (other parts from reference TRBV11-3 and TRBJ2-2): EAGVVQSPRYKIIEKKQPVAFWCNPISGHNTLYWYLQNLGQGPELLIRYENEEAVDDSQLPKDRFSAERLKGVDSTLKIQPAELGDSAVYLCASSARNTGELFFGEGSRLTVL.

CDR3 DNA: TGTGCCAGTAGGGTCCGGGACAGAGCTTTCTTT. Translating gives CASRVRDRAFF. The rearrangement links TRBV19 to TRBJ1-1; 7 bases fit TRBD1. Germline trimming cut 6 bases from V and 10 bases from J; bases unmatched to any gene: 5. Germline V lookup: CDR1 LNHDA, CDR2 SQIVND (reference sequence). This CDR3 region has 11 residues.

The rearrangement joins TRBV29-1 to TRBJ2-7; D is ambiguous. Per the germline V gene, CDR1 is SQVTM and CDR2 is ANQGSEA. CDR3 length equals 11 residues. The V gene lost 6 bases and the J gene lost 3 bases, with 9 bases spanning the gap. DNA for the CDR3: TGCAGCGTCGGGTCCCGCTACGAGCAGTACTTC. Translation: CSVGSRYEQYF.

The CDR3 reads CASSVGSPLPTHTQYF. The CDR3 DNA follows: TGTGCCAGCAGCGTAGGGTCCCCGCTACCTACTCATACGCAGTATTTT. V usage is TRBV9 and J usage is TRBJ2-3, with D uncertain. Germline V lookup: CDR1 SGDLS, CDR2 YYNGEE. The length of the CDR3 is 16 residues. V lost 0 bases to trimming and J lost 7 bases, with 18 bases between them.

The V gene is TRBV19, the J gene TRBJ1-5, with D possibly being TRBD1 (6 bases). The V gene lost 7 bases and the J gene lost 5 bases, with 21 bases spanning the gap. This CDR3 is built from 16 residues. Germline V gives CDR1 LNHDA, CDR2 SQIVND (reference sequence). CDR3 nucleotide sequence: TGTGCCAGTACTTACACGACAGGTTACCCCCATCAGCCCCAGCATTTT. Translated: CASTYTTGYPHQPQHF.

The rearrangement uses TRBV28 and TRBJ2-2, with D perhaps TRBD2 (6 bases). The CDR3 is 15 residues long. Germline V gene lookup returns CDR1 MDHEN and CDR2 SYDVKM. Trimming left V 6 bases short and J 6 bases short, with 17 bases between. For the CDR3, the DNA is TGTGCCAGCAGCCTCGGAGGGAAAGGTCCCGGGGAGCTGTTTTTT. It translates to CASSLGGKGPGELFF. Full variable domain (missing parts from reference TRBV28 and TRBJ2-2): DVKVTQSSRYLVKRTGEKVFLECVQDMDHENMFWYRQDPGLGLRLIYFSYDVKMKEKGDIPEGYSVSREKKERFSLILESASTNQTSMYLCASSLGGKGPGELFFGEGSRLTVL.

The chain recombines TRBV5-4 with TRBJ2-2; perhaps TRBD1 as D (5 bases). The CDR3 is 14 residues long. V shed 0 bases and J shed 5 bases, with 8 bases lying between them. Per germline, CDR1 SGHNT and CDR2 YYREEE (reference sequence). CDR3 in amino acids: CASSLAPGTGELFF. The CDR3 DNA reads TGTGCCAGCAGCTTGGCCCCAGGGACCGGGGAGCTGTTTTTT.

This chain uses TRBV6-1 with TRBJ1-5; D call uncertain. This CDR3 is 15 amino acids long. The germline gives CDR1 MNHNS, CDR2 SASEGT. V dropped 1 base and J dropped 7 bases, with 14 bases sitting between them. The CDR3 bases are TGTGCCAGCAGTGAAGATGGTTTAGGGAGGCAGCCCCAGCATTTT. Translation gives CASSEDGLGRQPQHF.

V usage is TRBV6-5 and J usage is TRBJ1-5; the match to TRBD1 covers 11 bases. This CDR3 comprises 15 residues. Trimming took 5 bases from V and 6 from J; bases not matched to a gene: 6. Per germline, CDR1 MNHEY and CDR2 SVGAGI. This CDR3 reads CASSPGTGGRQPQHF. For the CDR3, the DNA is TGTGCCAGCAGTCCCGGGACAGGGGGACGTCAGCCCCAGCATTTT.

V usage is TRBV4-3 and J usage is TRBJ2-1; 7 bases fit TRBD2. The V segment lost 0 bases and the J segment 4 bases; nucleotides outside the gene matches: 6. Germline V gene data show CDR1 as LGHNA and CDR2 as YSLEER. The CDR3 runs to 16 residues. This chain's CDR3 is CASSQETSTDYNEQFF. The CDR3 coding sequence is TGCGCCAGCAGCCAAGAGACTAGCACTGATTACAATGAGCAGTTCTTC.

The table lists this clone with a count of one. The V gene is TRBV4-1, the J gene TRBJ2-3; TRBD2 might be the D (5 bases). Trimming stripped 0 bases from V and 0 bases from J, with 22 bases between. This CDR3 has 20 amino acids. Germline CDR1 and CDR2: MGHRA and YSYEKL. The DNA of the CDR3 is TGCGCCAGCAGCCAAGAATTCGGTAGCGAGACCTTCCCTAGCACAGATACGCAGTATTTT. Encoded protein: CASSQEFGSETFPSTDTQYF.

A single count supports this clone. CDR3 in amino acids: CASQGETSGRPPSQSSYNEQFF. In nucleotides, the CDR3 is TGTGCCAGCCAGGGCGAGACTAGCGGGAGACCCCCCTCCCAGAGCTCCTACAATGAGCAGTTCTTC. The chain is built from TRBV27 and TRBJ2-1; 12 bases map to TRBD2. The trim removed 8 bases at V and 0 bases at J, leaving 23 bases unmatched. The CDR3 consists of 22 residues. Germline CDR1 is MNHEY and CDR2 is SMNVEV (reference sequence).

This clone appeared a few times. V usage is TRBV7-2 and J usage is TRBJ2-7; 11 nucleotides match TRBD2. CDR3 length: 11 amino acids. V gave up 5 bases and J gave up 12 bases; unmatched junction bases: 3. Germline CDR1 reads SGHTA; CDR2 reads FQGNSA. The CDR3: CASSLTSGRYF. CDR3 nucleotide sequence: TGTGCCAGCAGCCTAACTAGCGGGAGGTACTTC.

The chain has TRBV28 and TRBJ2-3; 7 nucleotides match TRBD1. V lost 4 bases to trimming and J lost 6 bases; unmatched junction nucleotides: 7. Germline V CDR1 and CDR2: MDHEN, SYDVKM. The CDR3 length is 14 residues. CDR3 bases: TGTGCCAGCAGTTCAACCGCCAGGGGGGATACGCAGTATTTT. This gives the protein CASSSTARGDTQYF.

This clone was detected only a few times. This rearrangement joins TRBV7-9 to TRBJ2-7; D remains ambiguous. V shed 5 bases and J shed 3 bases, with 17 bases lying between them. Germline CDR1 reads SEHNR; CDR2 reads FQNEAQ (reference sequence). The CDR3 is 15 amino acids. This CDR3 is CASSPGDDWHYEQYF. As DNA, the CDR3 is TGTGCCAGCAGCCCCGGAGATGACTGGCACTACGAGCAGTACTTC.

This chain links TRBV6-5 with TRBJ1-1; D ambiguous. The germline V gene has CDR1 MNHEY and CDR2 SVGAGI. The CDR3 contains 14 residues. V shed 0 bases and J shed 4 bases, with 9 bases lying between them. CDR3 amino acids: CASSYSGSLTEAFF. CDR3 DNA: TGTGCCAGCAGTTACTCCGGGAGCCTCACTGAAGCTTTCTTT.

Here the CDR3 DNA reads TGCGCCAGCAGCCCTCGGACAGGGGGCAGGGAGACCCAGTACTTC. Translating it yields CASSPRTGGRETQYF. The chain combines TRBV4-3 with TRBJ2-5; 11 positions agree with TRBD1. Germline CDR1 and CDR2: LGHNA and YSLEER. This CDR3 has 15 amino acids. Trimming at V came to 4 bases and at J to 5 bases, leaving 6 bases not matched to a gene.

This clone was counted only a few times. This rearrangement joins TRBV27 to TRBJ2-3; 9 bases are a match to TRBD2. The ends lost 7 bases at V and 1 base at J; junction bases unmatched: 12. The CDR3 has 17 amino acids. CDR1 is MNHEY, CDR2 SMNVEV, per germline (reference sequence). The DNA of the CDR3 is TGTGCCAGCATGTGGCGTAGCGGGAGAGGGGGCACAGATACGCAGTATTTT. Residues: CASMWRSGRGGTDTQYF.

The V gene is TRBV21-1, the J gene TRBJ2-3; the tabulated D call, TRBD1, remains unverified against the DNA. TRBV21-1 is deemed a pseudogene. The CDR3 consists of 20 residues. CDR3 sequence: CASSKETVRGRGPSTDTQYF. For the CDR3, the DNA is TGTGCCAGCAGCAAAGAAACTGTGAGGGGGCGAGGGCCTAGCACAGATACGCAGTATTTT.

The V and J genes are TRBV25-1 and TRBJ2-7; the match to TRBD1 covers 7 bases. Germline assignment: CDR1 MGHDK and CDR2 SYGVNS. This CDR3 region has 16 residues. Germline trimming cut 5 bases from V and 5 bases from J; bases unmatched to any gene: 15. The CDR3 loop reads CASSSKGTADWHEQYF. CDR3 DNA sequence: TGTGCCAGCAGTTCTAAAGGGACAGCAGATTGGCACGAGCAGTACTTC.

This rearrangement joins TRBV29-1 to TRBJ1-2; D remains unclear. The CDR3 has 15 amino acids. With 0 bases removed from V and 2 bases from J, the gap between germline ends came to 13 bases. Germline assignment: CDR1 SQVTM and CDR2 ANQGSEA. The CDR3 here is CSVEDDTEINYGYTF. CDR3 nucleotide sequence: TGCAGCGTTGAAGACGACACAGAGATCAACTATGGCTACACCTTC.

The CDR3 loop is CASSLGVCMENQPQHF. The CDR3 DNA follows: TGTGCCAGCAGCTTGGGGGTTTGTATGGAGAATCAGCCCCAGCATTTT. The chain combines TRBV5-5 with TRBJ1-5; no firm D call. CDR3 length: 16 residues. Germline V gene sequence: CDR1 SGHKS, CDR2 YYEKEE (reference sequence). Deletions cut 0 bases from V and 4 bases from J, with 14 bases between.

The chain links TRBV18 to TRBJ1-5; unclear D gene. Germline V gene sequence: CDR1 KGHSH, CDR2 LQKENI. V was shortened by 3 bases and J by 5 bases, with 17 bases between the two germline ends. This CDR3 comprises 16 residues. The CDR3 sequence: CASSPREGRNDQPQHF. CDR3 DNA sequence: TGTGCCAGCTCACCCCGAGAGGGTAGAAATGATCAGCCCCAGCATTTT.

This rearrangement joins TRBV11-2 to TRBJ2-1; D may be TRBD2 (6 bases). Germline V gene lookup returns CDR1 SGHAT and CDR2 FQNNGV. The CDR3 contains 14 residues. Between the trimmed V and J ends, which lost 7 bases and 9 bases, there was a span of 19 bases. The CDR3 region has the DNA TGTGCCAGCAAGGAAAAGTCTAGCGTAGGTGAGCAGTTCTTC. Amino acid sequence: CASKEKSSVGEQFF.